This TCR beta chain was recorded in a study of shared clonotypes between healthy human individuals. Germline V CDR1 and CDR2: DFQATT, SNEGSKA (reference sequence). CDR3 size: 11 residues. Between the trimmed V and J ends, which lost 0 bases and 11 bases, there was a span of 10 bases. As handled by the study authors: Sequence data from immunoSEQ were junction-only and lacked quality scores; consequently, filtering differed. Sequencing used immunoSEQ multiplex PCR; TCRdb keeps in-frame clones, though not all of them. V, J and clone size are taken as reported in that table, and D and trimming were inferred from the DNA itself. The data hold approximately 500,000 clones, with 60% to 80% observed a single time. The study drew all its donors from Caucasian adults living in Nashville, Tennessee.

The sample comprised PBMCs. The V gene is TRBV20-1, the J gene TRBJ1-2; D possibly corresponds to TRBD1 (5 bases). This TCR was recovered from a woman aged 40 to 49 in good health. Some clones in this sample may be carry-over from other donors' samples. The CDR3 nucleotides read TGCAGTGCTAGAGATCCAGGGTCTTACACCTTC. It yields the protein CSARDPGSYTF.